The next 27 T cell receptor beta chains were all read from a single sample in a study of T cells in Graves' hyperthyroidism and ophthalmopathy. Amplification yielded TCR beta CDR3 regions, with RNA transcripts as the source. The HTBI primer set served for first-round RT-PCR of the TCR CDR3. Via MiXCR, TCRdb re-called the multiplex PCR reads, giving one row per CDR3 protein. Seen here are a few hundred thousand distinct CDR3 sequences, approximately 15% observed once, and the top ten hold about 14%. Input material: blood. Source of these receptors: a woman in her 40s with Graves' hyperthyroidism that later progressed to Graves' ophthalmopathy.

This clonotype was seen ten or more times. The chain uses TRBV6-1 and TRBJ2-7; D is ambiguous. V gave up 6 bases and J gave up 6 bases, with 15 bases separating them. The CDR3 contains 13 residues. The V gene's germline CDR1 is MNHNS and CDR2 SASEGT. The CDR3: CASRAQLSPEQYF. As DNA, the CDR3 is TGTGCCAGCAGGGCCCAACTGTCCCCCGAGCAGTACTTC.

This clonotype was detected a few times. Possible read error: a much larger clone is one base away. This chain uses TRBV3-1 with TRBJ2-1; 8 nucleotides match TRBD1. This CDR3 comprises 13 residues. V dropped 6 bases and J dropped 7; count of bases not matched to a gene: 5. Germline CDR1 is LGHDT and CDR2 is YNNKEL (reference sequence). Here the CDR3 DNA reads TGTGCCAGCAGACGTGGACAGGGAAATGAGCAGTTCTTC. Translated: CASRRGQGNEQFF.

This clonotype showed up many times. The J gene is TRBJ2-1, the V gene TRBV2; 7 bases match TRBD2. This CDR3 is 14 amino acids long. Germline V gene data show CDR1 as SNHLY and CDR2 as FYNNEI. The junction had 4 bases not matched to a gene; V was cut back by 7 bases and J by 1 base. DNA of the CDR3: TGTGCCAGCATGGGCGGGAGTTCCTACAATGAGCAGTTCTTC. It is translated as CASMGGSSYNEQFF. Full variable domain (missing parts from reference TRBV2 and TRBJ2-1): EPEVTQTPSHQVTQMGQEVILRCVPISNHLYFYWYRQILGQKVEFLVSFYNNEISEKSEIFDDQFSVERPDGSNFTLKIRSTKLEDSAMYFCASMGGSSYNEQFFGPGTRLTVL.

This clonotype was seen at least ten times. CDR3 amino acids: CASSAGGGWGWQGQPQHF. For the CDR3, the DNA is TGTGCCAGCAGCGCCGGTGGGGGCTGGGGTTGGCAAGGTCAGCCCCAGCATTTT. This chain connects TRBV28 to TRBJ1-5, with D perhaps TRBD1 (6 bases). Deletions cut 6 bases from V and 6 bases from J, with 27 bases between. The germline V gene encodes CDR1 MDHEN and CDR2 SYDVKM. The CDR3 is made up of 18 amino acids.

This clonotype was observed a few times. V gene TRBV10-3 combines with J gene TRBJ2-7; 10 bases map to TRBD1. V lost 6 bases and J lost 4; bases outside the gene matches: 3. The CDR3 is 13 residues long. The germline CDR1 and CDR2 sequences are ENHRY and SYGVKD. CDR3 loop: CAIRPGQGYEQYF. DNA of the CDR3: TGTGCCATCAGACCGGGACAGGGGTACGAGCAGTACTTC.

This clonotype was detected ten times or more. V gene TRBV19 combines with J gene TRBJ2-7; TRBD1 matches 11 bases. Germline-derived CDR1 and CDR2 are LNHDA and SQIVND (reference sequence). Trimming cost V 5 bases and J 0 bases; bases outside gene matches: 6. This CDR3 has 16 amino acids. CDR3 in amino acids: CASSAGTGGYSYEQYF. In DNA form, the CDR3 reads TGTGCCAGTAGTGCCGGGACAGGGGGGTACTCCTACGAGCAGTACTTC. Combining the CDR3 with reference TRBV19 and TRBJ2-7 gives the whole variable domain DGGITQSPKYLFRKEGQNVTLSCEQNLNHDAMYWYRQDPGQGLRLIYYSQIVNDFQKGDIAEGYSVSREKKESFPLTVTSAQKNPTAFYLCASSAGTGGYSYEQYFGPGTRLTVT.

This clonotype showed up many times. The chain combines TRBV12-3 or TRBV12-4 with TRBJ1-4, with a weak D call TRBD1 (5 bases). V was pared by 6 bases and J by 2 bases, with 10 bases between. The CDR3 length is 14 residues. The CDR3 loop is CASRTQDTNEKLFF. The CDR3 coding sequence is TGTGCCAGCAGAACACAGGATACTAATGAAAAACTGTTTTTT.

This clonotype has only a few counts. The rearrangement joins TRBV6-1 to TRBJ1-4, with unresolved D. Germline V gene data show CDR1 as MNHNS and CDR2 as SASEGT. The CDR3 contains 13 residues. Trimming left V 4 bases short and J 10 bases short, with 13 bases between. The CDR3 region is CASSVKGTVKLFF. CDR3 bases: TGTGCCAGCAGTGTTAAGGGAACGGTAAAACTGTTTTTT.

Ten or more counts support this clonotype. This rearrangement joins TRBV3-1 to TRBJ2-7; the D gene is possibly TRBD1 (5 bases). CDR1 LGHDT and CDR2 YNNKEL come from the germline V gene (reference sequence). The CDR3 contains 15 residues. V shed 4 bases and J shed 2 bases, with 15 bases lying between them. The CDR3 loop is CASSPRGSKAYEQYF. The CDR3, as DNA: TGTGCCAGCAGCCCAAGGGGCAGCAAAGCCTACGAGCAGTACTTC.

The table lists this clonotype with many counts. This chain joins TRBV28 and TRBJ1-6; TRBD1 might be the D (5 bases). This CDR3 has 20 residues. Trimming removed 1 base from V and 7 bases from J, with 26 bases in between. From germline, CDR1 is MDHEN and CDR2 SYDVKM. The CDR3: CASSLYPVRTGPYPNSPLHF. For the CDR3, the DNA is TGTGCCAGCAGTTTATACCCAGTCAGAACAGGTCCCTATCCCAATTCACCCCTCCACTTT.

This clonotype turned up a few times. The chain links TRBV4-1 to TRBJ1-1, with D tentatively TRBD1 (6 bases). V was trimmed by 4 bases and J by 3 bases, leaving 24 bases between them. Germline CDR1 is MGHRA and CDR2 is YSYEKL. The CDR3 is 18 amino acids. The CDR3 DNA is TGCGCCAGCAGCCCCCGAGGACAGCGCGGTTCGGGCCACACTGAAGCTTTCTTT. Protein sequence: CASSPRGQRGSGHTEAFF.

This clonotype was counted ten times or more. This chain connects TRBV9 to TRBJ2-7, with D tentatively TRBD2 (5 bases). V shed 0 bases and J shed 0 bases, with 16 bases lying between them. Germline V lookup: CDR1 SGDLS, CDR2 YYNGEE. The CDR3 has 17 amino acids. The DNA for the CDR3 is TGTGCCAGCAGCGTAGAGGAAACGGGAACCCCCTCCTACGAGCAGTACTTC. This gives the protein CASSVEETGTPSYEQYF.

This clonotype has at least ten counts. The chain has TRBV18 and TRBJ1-3, with a possible D match to TRBD1 (6 bases). There are 17 residues in the CDR3. V was clipped by 2 bases and J by 4 bases, with 18 bases between them. Germline CDR1 and CDR2: KGHSH and LQKENI. CDR3 bases: TGTGCCAGCTCACCAAAGACTACAGGGTTGTACGGAAACACCATATATTTT. It codes for CASSPKTTGLYGNTIYF.

As concerns this clonotype: This may come from a read error, since a much larger clone is one base off. This chain uses TRBV18 with TRBJ1-1; D is unclear. The length of the CDR3 is 11 residues. CDR1 is KGHSH and CDR2 is LQKENI in the germline V gene. The CDR3 sequence is CVSSQRDEAFF. In DNA form, the CDR3 reads TGTGTCAGCTCCCAAAGAGATGAAGCTTTCTTT.

This clonotype was found many times. J is TRBJ1-3 and V is TRBV2, with D tentatively TRBD1 (5 bases). Germline CDR1 SNHLY, CDR2 FYNNEI. The CDR3 runs to 16 residues. V was shortened by 5 bases and J by 0 bases, with 14 bases between the two germline ends. The chain's CDR3 is CASSFKRGVSGNTIYF. The CDR3 nucleotides are TGTGCCAGCAGTTTTAAGAGGGGAGTCTCTGGAAACACCATATATTTT.

This clonotype was observed a single time. The CDR3 bases are TGTGCCAGCAGTTTTATTGTGCTATCTACAGATACGCAGTATTTT. Amino acids: CASSFIVLSTDTQYF. This chain connects TRBV12-3 or TRBV12-4 to TRBJ2-3; D gene unclear. V dropped 3 bases and J dropped 3 bases, with 13 bases sitting between them. The CDR3 runs to 15 residues.

This clonotype was seen a few times. This chain joins TRBV7-9 and TRBJ2-3; D call uncertain. The germline V gene encodes CDR1 SEHNR and CDR2 FQNEAQ (reference sequence). This CDR3 contains 14 residues. The ends were cut back, 2 bases at V and 0 bases at J, with 6 bases in the middle. For the CDR3, the DNA is TGTGCCAGCAGCTTATTTCTCAGCACAGATACGCAGTATTTT. Amino acid sequence: CASSLFLSTDTQYF. Using reference TRBV7-9 and TRBJ2-3 for the parts outside the CDR3, the full variable domain is DTGVSQNPRHKITKRGQNVTFRCDPISEHNRLYWYRQTLGQGPEFLTYFQNEAQLEKSRLLSDRFSAERPKGSFSTLEIQRTEQGDSAMYLCASSLFLSTDTQYFGPGTRLTVL.

This clonotype was observed many times. V gene TRBV11-2 combines with J gene TRBJ1-1; weak D call: TRBD1 (5 bases). Germline CDR1 is SGHAT and CDR2 is FQNNGV. With 4 bases removed from V and 9 bases from J, the gap between germline ends came to 9 bases. The CDR3 is 11 residues long. CDR3 region: CASSSQGQAFF. For the CDR3, the DNA is TGTGCCAGCAGCTCTCAGGGACAAGCTTTCTTT.

In its sample, this clonotype was seen many times. This rearrangement joins TRBV19 to TRBJ2-2; 10 bases are shared with TRBD1. This CDR3 has 16 residues. Germline CDR1 LNHDA, CDR2 SQIVND (reference sequence). Trimming cost V 5 bases and J 1 base; bases outside gene matches: 4. For the CDR3, the DNA is TGTGCCAGTAGTCCAGGGACAGGGGTGAACACCGGGGAGCTGTTTTTT. It codes for CASSPGTGVNTGELFF.

The rearrangement uses TRBV27 and TRBJ2-1, with D tentatively TRBD1 (5 bases). V shed 5 bases and J shed 12 bases, with 23 bases lying between them. Per the germline V gene, CDR1 is MNHEY and CDR2 is SMNVEV (reference sequence). The CDR3 length is 15 residues. CDR3 DNA: TGTGCCAGCAGTCAAAGTCCCTCCGGAGACAGTGGGCAGTTCTTC. It encodes CASSQSPSGDSGQFF.

This clonotype was seen a few times. The chain is built from TRBV20-1 and TRBJ2-7; the match to TRBD2 covers 9 bases. The CDR3 runs 12 residues. The ends lost 5 bases at V and 2 bases at J; junction bases unmatched: 1. Germline CDR1 DFQATT, CDR2 SNEGSKA (reference sequence). The CDR3 DNA sequence: TGCAGTGCTGCGGGAGGGCCCTACGAGCAGTACTTC. Translated, it gives CSAAGGPYEQYF.

This clonotype was counted at least ten times. As DNA, the CDR3 is TGTGCCAGCAGTGAAAGGGCACTAGCTCGCGAGCAGTACTTC. Translated, it gives CASSERALAREQYF. The V call is TRBV6-1, the J call TRBJ2-7; D is possibly TRBD2 (6 bases). CDR3 length: 14 amino acids. Trimming stripped 2 bases from V and 6 bases from J, with 14 bases between. The germline V gene encodes CDR1 MNHNS and CDR2 SASEGT.

The DNA for the CDR3 is TGCAGTGCGCGGGACAGGGGGTTTCAAGAGACCCAGTACTTC. Its translation: CSARDRGFQETQYF. The chain is built from TRBV20-1 and TRBJ2-5, with 11 bases identical to TRBD1. This CDR3 spans 14 amino acids. Germline assignment: CDR1 DFQATT and CDR2 SNEGSKA (reference sequence). V shed 6 bases and J 2 bases; nucleotides not matched to a gene: 5.

This clonotype was recorded at least ten times. V is TRBV20-1 and J is TRBJ1-3; the D gene is possibly TRBD1 (5 bases). Trimming left V 5 bases short and J 4 bases short, with 15 bases between. Germline V lookup: CDR1 DFQATT, CDR2 SNEGSKA (reference sequence). The CDR3 length is 14 residues. The CDR3 region is CSAPREGRGNTIYF. For the CDR3, the DNA is TGCAGTGCTCCTCGGGAGGGGCGAGGAAACACCATATATTTT.

There are a few counts of this clonotype. The rearrangement joins TRBV28 to TRBJ2-2, with 7 bases lining up with TRBD2. This CDR3 has 14 amino acids. V lost 4 bases to trimming and J lost 5 bases; unmatched junction nucleotides: 4. The germline V gene has CDR1 MDHEN and CDR2 SYDVKM. DNA of the CDR3: TGTGCCAGCAGTTCACGGGGGGTAACCGGGGAGCTGTTTTTT. Translated: CASSSRGVTGELFF.

This clonotype was found a few times. This chain links TRBV19 with TRBJ1-5, with a tentative D call TRBD1 (5 bases). The germline V gene has CDR1 LNHDA and CDR2 SQIVND (reference sequence). The V gene lost 3 bases and the J gene lost 7 bases, with 16 bases spanning the gap. This CDR3 has 15 amino acids. The CDR3, as DNA: TGTGCCAGTAGTATCTTCGGGCAGGGTACCCAGCCCCAGCATTTT. It codes for CASSIFGQGTQPQHF. The full variable domain, rest sourced from reference TRBV19 and TRBJ1-5, is DGGITQSPKYLFRKEGQNVTLSCEQNLNHDAMYWYRQDPGQGLRLIYYSQIVNDFQKGDIAEGYSVSREKKESFPLTVTSAQKNPTAFYLCASSIFGQGTQPQHFGDGTRLSIL.

This clonotype was picked up many times. The V call is TRBV27, the J call TRBJ1-1; TRBD1 might be the D (6 bases). This CDR3 has 14 residues. V gave up 2 bases and J gave up 6 bases, with 13 bases separating them. Germline loops: CDR1 MNHEY, CDR2 SMNVEV (reference sequence). CDR3 nucleotides: TGTGCCAGCAGTTTACAGGGGATAAACTCTGAAGCTTTCTTT. Protein sequence: CASSLQGINSEAFF.